Presented here are 31 T cell receptor beta chains from one specimen sequenced in a study of CD8+ T cells in alopecia areata. The sequencing template was cDNA reverse transcribed from extracted RNA. The assay was immunoSEQ multiplex PCR, and TCRdb's table has in-frame clones only and misses some. The sample contains about 140,000 clones, approximately 50% of which appear only once. Here the sequenced sample was CD4+ T cells sorted from blood, taken at week 0. These receptor sequences come from a human donor with alopecia areata.

The chain couples TRBV5-4 to TRBJ2-3, with D possibly TRBD1 on 5 matching bases. With 6 bases removed from V and 2 bases from J, the gap between germline ends came to 16 bases. CDR3 length: 15 amino acids. Germline V gene sequence: CDR1 SGHNT, CDR2 YYREEE (reference sequence). The CDR3, as DNA: TGTGCCAGCACCCCTCGGGCAGGGCCCACAGATACGCAGTATTTT. Amino acid sequence: CASTPRAGPTDTQYF.

This clone was counted a few times. The V and J genes are TRBV6-1 and TRBJ2-5; TRBD2 might be the D (6 bases). Germline CDR1 reads MNHNS; CDR2 reads SASEGT. The CDR3 runs to 13 residues. Trimming took off 8 bases at V and 2 bases at J, with 12 bases between the two ends. Written as DNA, the CDR3 is TGTGCCAGCGAAAGGGACTTGCAAGAGACCCAGTACTTC. Protein product: CASERDLQETQYF.

The chain employs TRBV5-1 and TRBJ2-7; tentative D call: TRBD1 (5 bases). This CDR3 contains 15 residues. Germline assignment: CDR1 SGHRS and CDR2 YFSETQ. V was pared by 1 base and J by 3 bases, with 14 bases between. CDR3: CASSLIGGADYEQYF. The CDR3 nucleotides read TGCGCCAGCAGCTTGATCGGTGGGGCTGACTACGAGCAGTACTTC.

This chain links TRBV19 with TRBJ1-5, with a weak D call TRBD1 (6 bases). Germline CDR1 and CDR2: LNHDA and SQIVND (reference sequence). V lost 5 bases, J lost 5 bases, and 13 bases lay in between. The CDR3 is 14 residues long. CDR3 in DNA: TGTGCCAGTAGTCAGCCGCAGGGGCATCAGCCCCAGCATTTT. It codes for CASSQPQGHQPQHF.

This clone was observed a few times. The chain has TRBV4-1 and TRBJ2-2, with D tentatively TRBD1 or TRBD2 (5 bases each). V dropped 4 bases and J dropped 0 bases, with 12 bases sitting between them. The germline V gene encodes CDR1 MGHRA and CDR2 YSYEKL. The CDR3 is made up of 16 amino acids. CDR3 region: CASSPQGATNTGELFF. In DNA, the CDR3 is TGCGCCAGCAGCCCTCAGGGAGCTACGAACACCGGGGAGCTGTTTTTT.

In this sample, this clone turned up a few times. The CDR3 region has the DNA TGCAGCGTCCTAGGGGAGAGCGAGCAGTACTTC. Its translation: CSVLGESEQYF. V usage is TRBV29-1 and J usage is TRBJ2-7; TRBD1 or TRBD2 may be the D gene (5 bases each). CDR3 size: 11 residues. Trimming left V 6 bases short and J 6 bases short, with 12 bases between. Germline CDR1 SQVTM, CDR2 ANQGSEA.

There are a few counts of this clone. This chain uses TRBV29-1 with TRBJ2-1; TRBD2 might be the D (6 bases). Germline V lookup: CDR1 SQVTM, CDR2 ANQGSEA. The CDR3 extends over 17 amino acids. V shed 5 bases and J shed 0 bases, with 20 bases lying between them. The CDR3 here is CSVNLVSGGASYNEQFF. CDR3 DNA sequence: TGCAGCGTTAACCTAGTTTCCGGCGGGGCCTCCTACAATGAGCAGTTCTTC.

The chain combines TRBV29-1 with TRBJ2-3, with TRBD2 matching over 8 bases. From germline, CDR1 is SQVTM and CDR2 ANQGSEA. This CDR3 region has 16 residues. Unmatched junction bases numbered 12, after V lost 6 bases and J lost 1 base. The CDR3 protein is CSVARGSGTRTDTQYF. CDR3 bases: TGCAGCGTCGCTAGGGGTAGCGGGACCCGCACAGATACGCAGTATTTT.

The V call is TRBV18, the J call TRBJ2-1; no clear D gene. The germline V and J ends were trimmed by 2 bases and 0 bases, with 11 bases remaining between them. This CDR3 is 16 amino acids long. CDR1 is KGHSH, CDR2 LQKENI, per germline. The CDR3 DNA follows: TGTGCCAGCTCACCAACGGCCCCGACCTCCTACAATGAGCAGTTCTTC. Translating it yields CASSPTAPTSYNEQFF.

The V and J genes are TRBV20-1 and TRBJ2-3, with no clear D. The CDR3 contains 10 residues. The germline CDR1 and CDR2 sequences are DFQATT and SNEGSKA (reference sequence). Trimming took 3 bases from V and 5 from J, leaving 3 bases between them. CDR3 region: CSASGDTQYF. For the CDR3, the DNA is TGCAGTGCTAGCGGAGATACGCAGTATTTT.

The rearrangement uses TRBV29-1 and TRBJ1-1, with no clear D. There are 12 residues in the CDR3. Trimming took 7 bases from V and 5 from J, leaving 14 bases between them. Per germline, CDR1 SQVTM and CDR2 ANQGSEA. CDR3 protein: CSANRGITEAFF. In DNA, the CDR3 is TGCAGCGCCAACCGGGGTATTACTGAAGCTTTCTTT.

The chain has TRBV7-2 and TRBJ2-7; D unclear. Trimming cost V 6 bases and J 2 bases, with 17 bases left between them. CDR1 and CDR2 (germline): SGHTA, FQGNSA. This CDR3 is built from 15 residues. CDR3 sequence: CASRFAELLTYEQYF. The CDR3, as DNA: TGTGCCAGCAGGTTCGCGGAACTCCTAACCTACGAGCAGTACTTC.

This clone turned up a few times. Other DNA sequences within the sample encode an identical CDR3. The chain uses TRBV5-1 and TRBJ2-5, with a possible D match to TRBD1 (6 bases). Deletions cut 1 base from V and 2 bases from J, with 9 bases between. Germline CDR1 is SGHRS and CDR2 is YFSETQ. There are 14 residues in the CDR3. For the CDR3, the DNA is TGCGCCAGCAGCTTGAGCGGACAGCAAGAGACCCAGTACTTC. It encodes CASSLSGQQETQYF.

The chain carries TRBV30 and TRBJ1-5; 8 bases match TRBD1. The CDR3 is 15 amino acids. Germline values: CDR1 GTSNPN, CDR2 SVGIG (reference sequence). V lost 3 bases and J lost 1; bases outside the gene matches: 5. CDR3 sequence: CAWRVTGASNQPQHF. The CDR3 region has the DNA TGTGCCTGGAGGGTGACAGGGGCGAGCAATCAGCCCCAGCATTTT.

This clone was recorded a few times. The genes are TRBV27 and TRBJ2-7; 10 positions match TRBD2. This CDR3 has 15 residues. After removal of 5 bases from V and 2 bases from J, the junction contained 6 bases not matched to a gene. Germline-derived CDR1 and CDR2 are MNHEY and SMNVEV (reference sequence). CDR3 nucleotide sequence: TGTGCCAGCAGTCCCCTAGCGGGAGATCCCTACGAGCAGTACTTC. Its protein product is CASSPLAGDPYEQYF.

This clone was found a few times. The chain has TRBV29-1 and TRBJ1-2; 10 bases map to TRBD1. Germline CDR1 is SQVTM and CDR2 is ANQGSEA. The trim removed 7 bases at V and 6 bases at J, leaving 5 bases unmatched. This CDR3 is built from 12 residues. The DNA of the CDR3 is TGCAGCGCGGGACAGGGGCGAGATGGCTACACCTTC. The encoded protein is CSAGQGRDGYTF.

The rearrangement uses TRBV29-1 and TRBJ2-1; weak D call: TRBD2 (6 bases). V gave up 7 bases and J gave up 7 bases, with 20 bases separating them. CDR1 and CDR2 from the germline V gene are SQVTM and ANQGSEA. CDR3 length: 14 residues. The CDR3 is CSATLLLATNEQFF. CDR3 DNA sequence: TGCAGCGCCACGCTGCTGCTAGCGACAAATGAGCAGTTCTTC.

This clone has a handful of counts. The J gene is TRBJ2-3, the V gene TRBV30; D is tentatively TRBD1 or TRBD2 (5 bases each). V gave up 2 bases and J gave up 3 bases, with 12 bases separating them. Per germline, CDR1 GTSNPN and CDR2 SVGIG (reference sequence). The CDR3 is 14 residues long. DNA of the CDR3: TGTGCCTGGAGTCCCGAGTGGGGGACAGATACGCAGTATTTT. This translates into CAWSPEWGTDTQYF.

CDR3 sequence (DNA): TGTGCCAGCAGTTTAAGCTGGGGTCAGCCCCAGCATTTT. It encodes CASSLSWGQPQHF. The V and J genes are TRBV27 and TRBJ1-5; no clear D gene. The CDR3 is 13 amino acids. CDR1 MNHEY and CDR2 SMNVEV come from the germline V gene (reference sequence). Trimming shortened V by 2 bases and J by 6 bases, and 8 bases separated the two germline ends.

The CDR3 protein is CSVQGLAGGYEQYF. The CDR3 coding sequence is TGCAGTGTACAGGGTCTAGCGGGAGGGTACGAGCAGTACTTC. V and J are TRBV29-1 and TRBJ2-7; 12 nucleotides align to TRBD2. This CDR3 region has 14 residues. CDR1 SQVTM and CDR2 ANQGSEA come from the germline V gene.

The chain joins TRBV29-1 to TRBJ2-3, with D possibly TRBD1 on 6 matching bases. The CDR3 is 16 residues long. Germline values: CDR1 SQVTM, CDR2 ANQGSEA. V lost 5 bases and J 0 bases, leaving 18 bases between the germline ends. CDR3 sequence (DNA): TGCAGCGTTCCCGGGCAGGGGACCTCTAGCACAGATACGCAGTATTTT. This translates into CSVPGQGTSSTDTQYF.

The rearrangement links TRBV25-1 to TRBJ1-4, with D hard to call. This CDR3 comprises 16 residues. CDR1 is MGHDK, CDR2 SYGVNS, per germline. The germline V and J ends were trimmed by 7 bases and 0 bases, with 15 bases remaining between them. The CDR3 here is CASKDTGLTTNEKLFF. CDR3 coding DNA: TGTGCCAGCAAAGACACTGGACTGACAACTAATGAAAAACTGTTTTTT.

The V call is TRBV9, the J call TRBJ2-6, with 9 bases matching TRBD2. Trimming cost V 3 bases and J 4 bases; bases outside gene matches: 14. This CDR3 comprises 19 residues. The germline CDR1 and CDR2 sequences are SGDLS and YYNGEE. For the CDR3, the DNA is TGTGCCAGCAGCGAGGAAGGGACTAGCCGTTGGTCCGGGGCCAACGTCCTGACTTTC. Residues: CASSEEGTSRWSGANVLTF.

V usage is TRBV27 and J usage is TRBJ2-6, with a weak D call TRBD1 (6 bases). V lost 8 bases and J lost 0, with 14 bases in between. Germline CDR1 is MNHEY and CDR2 is SMNVEV (reference sequence). The CDR3 sequence is 16 residues long. The CDR3 region is CASRQGWTSGANVLTF. As DNA, the CDR3 is TGTGCCAGCCGCCAGGGGTGGACCTCTGGGGCCAACGTCCTGACTTTC.

The chain recombines TRBV9 with TRBJ2-7; possible D gene TRBD1, 5 bases. V lost 3 bases to trimming and J lost 6 bases, with 13 bases between them. The CDR3 extends over 13 amino acids. Germline values: CDR1 SGDLS, CDR2 YYNGEE. CDR3 bases: TGTGCCAGCAGCGATGTTGAAAGGGGCGAGCAGTACTTC. It codes for CASSDVERGEQYF.

The rearrangement uses TRBV11-2 and TRBJ2-5; the match to TRBD2 covers 9 bases. Trimming took 5 bases from V and 2 from J; bases not matched to a gene: 3. CDR1 is SGHAT, CDR2 FQNNGV, per germline. The CDR3 loop spans 14 amino acids. The CDR3 loop reads CASSLAGPQETQYF. DNA for the CDR3: TGTGCCAGCAGCCTAGCGGGACCACAAGAGACCCAGTACTTC.

This clone occurred a few times. V gene TRBV29-1 combines with J gene TRBJ2-4; D call uncertain. V gave up 3 bases and J gave up 5 bases, with 8 bases separating them. This CDR3 spans 12 amino acids. CDR1 is SQVTM, CDR2 ANQGSEA, per germline. CDR3 DNA sequence: TGCAGCGTTGATTCTTTGGAAAACATTCAGTACTTC. Translation gives CSVDSLENIQYF.

The chain uses TRBV2 and TRBJ2-1; D might be TRBD2 (6 bases). The V gene lost 9 bases and the J gene lost 5 bases, with 17 bases spanning the gap. Germline CDR1 is SNHLY and CDR2 is FYNNEI. This CDR3 comprises 14 residues. CDR3 coding DNA: TGTGCCAGTCTGTCGGGGGAGCCCAACAATGAGCAGTTCTTC. This gives the protein CASLSGEPNNEQFF.

The genes are TRBV6-5 and TRBJ1-1; no clear D gene. The length of the CDR3 is 14 residues. The germline gives CDR1 MNHEY, CDR2 SVGAGI. V lost 6 bases and J 1 base, leaving 12 bases between the germline ends. CDR3 sequence (DNA): TGTGCCAGCAGACGCCGAGGGTGGAACACTGAAGCTTTCTTT. Residues: CASRRRGWNTEAFF.

This chain uses TRBV30 with TRBJ1-5; 9 bases are shared with TRBD1. V was pared by 3 bases and J by 4 bases, with 1 base of the junction left unmatched. The CDR3 runs 13 residues. The germline gives CDR1 GTSNPN, CDR2 SVGIG (reference sequence). The CDR3 sequence is CAWRGTGNQPQHF. The CDR3 DNA reads TGTGCCTGGAGGGGGACAGGGAATCAGCCCCAGCATTTT. Looking up the rest from reference TRBV30 and TRBJ1-5 gives the full variable domain: SQTIHQWPATLVQPVGSPLSLECTVEGTSNPNLYWYRQAAGRGLQLLFYSVGIGQISSEVPQNLSASRPQDRQFILSSKKLLLSDSGFYLCAWRGTGNQPQHFGDGTRLSIL.

The rearrangement uses TRBV20-1 and TRBJ1-2; D gene ambiguous. The CDR3 loop spans 10 amino acids. Deletions cut 5 bases from V and 4 bases from J, with 5 bases between. Germline loops: CDR1 DFQATT, CDR2 SNEGSKA (reference sequence). CDR3 in amino acids: CSARSYGYTF. DNA of the CDR3: TGCAGTGCTCGGAGCTATGGCTACACCTTC.